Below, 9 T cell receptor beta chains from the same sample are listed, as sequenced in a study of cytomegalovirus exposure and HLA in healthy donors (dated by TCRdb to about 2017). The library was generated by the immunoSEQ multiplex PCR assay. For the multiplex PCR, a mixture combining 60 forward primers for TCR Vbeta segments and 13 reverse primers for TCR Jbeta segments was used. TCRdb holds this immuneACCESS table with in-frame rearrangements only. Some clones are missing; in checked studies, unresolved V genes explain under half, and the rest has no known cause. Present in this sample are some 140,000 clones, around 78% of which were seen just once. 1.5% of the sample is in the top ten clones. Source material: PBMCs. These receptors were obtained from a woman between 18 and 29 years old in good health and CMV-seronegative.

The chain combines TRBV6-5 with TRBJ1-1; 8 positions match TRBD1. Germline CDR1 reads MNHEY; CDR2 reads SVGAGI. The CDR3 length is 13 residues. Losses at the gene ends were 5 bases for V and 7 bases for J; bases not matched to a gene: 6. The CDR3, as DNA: TGTGCCAGCAGTATCAGGGGGCTTGGTGAAGCTTTCTTT. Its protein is CASSIRGLGEAFF.

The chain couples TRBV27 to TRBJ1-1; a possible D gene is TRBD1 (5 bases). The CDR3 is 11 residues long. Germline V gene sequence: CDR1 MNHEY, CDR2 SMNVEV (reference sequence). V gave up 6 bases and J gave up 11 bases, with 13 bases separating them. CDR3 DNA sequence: TGTGCCAGCAGGAACGGGGGTAAGGCTTTCTTT. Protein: CASRNGGKAFF.

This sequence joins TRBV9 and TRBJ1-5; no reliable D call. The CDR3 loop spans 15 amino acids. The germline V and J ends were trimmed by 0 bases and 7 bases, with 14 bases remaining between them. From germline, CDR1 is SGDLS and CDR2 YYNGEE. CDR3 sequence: CASSVGGRLNQPQHF. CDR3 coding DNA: TGTGCCAGCAGCGTAGGAGGGCGATTGAACCAGCCCCAGCATTTT.

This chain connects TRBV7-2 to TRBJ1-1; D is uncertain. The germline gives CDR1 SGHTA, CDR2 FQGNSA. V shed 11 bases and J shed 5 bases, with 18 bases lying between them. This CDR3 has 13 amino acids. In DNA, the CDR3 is TGTGCCGGCACAGAGGAGGGCTTGACTGAAGCTTTCTTT. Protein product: CAGTEEGLTEAFF.

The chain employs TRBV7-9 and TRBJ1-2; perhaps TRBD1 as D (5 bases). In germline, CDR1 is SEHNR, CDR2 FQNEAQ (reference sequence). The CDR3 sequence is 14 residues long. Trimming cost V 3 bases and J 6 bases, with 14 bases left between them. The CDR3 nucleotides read TGTGCCAGCAGCTTGTCGGAGGGGACTCATGGCTACACCTTC. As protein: CASSLSEGTHGYTF. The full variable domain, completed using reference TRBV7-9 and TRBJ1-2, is DTGVSQNPRHKITKRGQNVTFRCDPISEHNRLYWYRQTLGQGPEFLTYFQNEAQLEKSRLLSDRFSAERPKGSFSTLEIQRTEQGDSAMYLCASSLSEGTHGYTFGSGTRLTVV.

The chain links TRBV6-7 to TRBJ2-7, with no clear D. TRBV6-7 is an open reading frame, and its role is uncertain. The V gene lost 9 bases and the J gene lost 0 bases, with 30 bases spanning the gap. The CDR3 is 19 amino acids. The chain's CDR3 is CARFRSASLDIRSSYEQYF. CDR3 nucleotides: TGTGCCAGATTTAGGTCGGCCAGCTTAGACATTCGCAGCTCCTACGAGCAGTACTTC.

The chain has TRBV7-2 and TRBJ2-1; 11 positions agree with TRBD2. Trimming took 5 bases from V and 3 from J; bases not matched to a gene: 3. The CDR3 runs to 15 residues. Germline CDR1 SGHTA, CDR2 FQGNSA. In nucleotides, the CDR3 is TGTGCCAGCAGCCGTGGACTAGCGGGCTACAATGAGCAGTTCTTC. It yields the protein CASSRGLAGYNEQFF.

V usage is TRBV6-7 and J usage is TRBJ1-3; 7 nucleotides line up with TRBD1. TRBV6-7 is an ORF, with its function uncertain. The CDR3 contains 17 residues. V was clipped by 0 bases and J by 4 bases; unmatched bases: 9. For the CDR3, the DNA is TGTGCCAGCAGTTACTCCTCTTCCCGGGACAGCGGAAACACCATATATTTT. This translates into CASSYSSSRDSGNTIYF.

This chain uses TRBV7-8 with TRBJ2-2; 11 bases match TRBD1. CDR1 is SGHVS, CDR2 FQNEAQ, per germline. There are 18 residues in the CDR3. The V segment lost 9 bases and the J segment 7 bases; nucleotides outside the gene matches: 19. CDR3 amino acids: CASTTPRLGQGAGGELFF. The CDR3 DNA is TGTGCCAGTACCACCCCACGGCTAGGACAGGGGGCAGGCGGGGAGCTGTTTTTT.